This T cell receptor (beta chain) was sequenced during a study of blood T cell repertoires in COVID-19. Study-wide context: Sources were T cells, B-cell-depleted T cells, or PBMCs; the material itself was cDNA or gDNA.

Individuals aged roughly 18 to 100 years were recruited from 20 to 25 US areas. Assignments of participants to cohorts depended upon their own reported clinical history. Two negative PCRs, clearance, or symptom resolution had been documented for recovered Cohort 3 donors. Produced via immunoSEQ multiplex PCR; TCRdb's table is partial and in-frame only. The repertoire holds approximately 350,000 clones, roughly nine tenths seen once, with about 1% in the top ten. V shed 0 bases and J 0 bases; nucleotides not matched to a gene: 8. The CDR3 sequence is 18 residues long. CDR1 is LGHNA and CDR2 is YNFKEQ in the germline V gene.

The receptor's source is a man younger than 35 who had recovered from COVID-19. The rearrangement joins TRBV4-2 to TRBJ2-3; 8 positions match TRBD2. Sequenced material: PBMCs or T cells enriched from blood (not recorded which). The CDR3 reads CASSQEWLAGSSTDTQYF. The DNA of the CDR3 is TGTGCCAGCAGCCAAGAATGGTTAGCGGGGTCTAGCACAGATACGCAGTATTTT.